Below are 23 T cell receptor beta chains sequenced from a single sample in a study of cytomegalovirus exposure and HLA in healthy donors. The study ran its PCR with 60 Vbeta and 13 Jbeta primers. Profiled with immunoSEQ multiplex PCR; TCRdb holds only in-frame clones, not every one. Seen here are about 160,000 clones, approximately 78% observed once, and the top ten hold roughly 0.99%. Sample: PBMCs. The receptors come from a girl aged 2 to 9 in good health and CMV-seropositive.

Points on this clone: Different DNA sequences within this sample yield the same CDR3. The chain joins TRBV5-1 to TRBJ2-7; 7 nucleotides agree with TRBD1. CDR1 and CDR2 from the germline V gene are SGHRS and YFSETQ. The CDR3 is 13 residues long. V lost 0 bases and J lost 7; bases outside the gene matches: 4. The CDR3 DNA is TGCGCCAGCAGCTTGGGACAGGGAGATGAGCAGTACTTC. It codes for CASSLGQGDEQYF.

The chain joins TRBV15 to TRBJ1-1; D perhaps matches TRBD1 (6 bases). The CDR3 length is 14 residues. Germline V CDR1 and CDR2: LNHNV, YYDKDF (reference sequence). V lost 4 bases and J 7 bases, leaving 16 bases between the germline ends. The CDR3 spells CATSIEGGEGEAFF. CDR3 in DNA: TGTGCCACCAGCATTGAAGGGGGGGAAGGTGAAGCTTTCTTT.

The J gene is TRBJ1-2, the V gene TRBV19, with 7 bases lining up with TRBD1. J gave up 8 bases and V 3 bases, and 6 bases lay outside the gene matches. Germline assignment: CDR1 LNHDA and CDR2 SQIVND (reference sequence). The CDR3 has 13 residues. CDR3 amino acids: CASSMEGARGYTF. The CDR3 DNA reads as TGTGCCAGTAGTATGGAGGGGGCGAGGGGCTACACCTTC.

The chain employs TRBV15 and TRBJ2-5; 8 bases match TRBD2. V lost 0 bases, J lost 2 bases, and 5 bases stayed unmatched. The CDR3 is 16 amino acids. Germline loops: CDR1 LNHNV, CDR2 YYDKDF (reference sequence). DNA for the CDR3: TGTGCCACCAGCAGAGATCAGGCGGGAGGTCAAGAGACCCAGTACTTC. Its protein is CATSRDQAGGQETQYF. The variable domain in full, completed from reference TRBV15 and TRBJ2-5, reads DAMVIQNPRYQVTQFGKPVTLSCSQTLNHNVMYWYQQKSSQAPKLLFHYYDKDFNNEADTPDNFQSRRPNTSFCFLDIRSPGLGDTAMYLCATSRDQAGGQETQYFGPGTRLLVL.

This clone was detected a few times. The rearrangement links TRBV4-2 to TRBJ1-1; 7 bases align to TRBD1. Unmatched junction bases numbered 7, after V lost 6 bases and J lost 0 bases. From germline, CDR1 is LGHNA and CDR2 YNFKEQ. The length of the CDR3 is 15 residues. Written as DNA, the CDR3 is TGTGCCAGCAGTGCGACAGGGTCGGTGAACACTGAAGCTTTCTTT. Protein sequence: CASSATGSVNTEAFF.

This clone was seen once. The V call is TRBV6-5, the J call TRBJ2-7; a possible D gene is TRBD2 (5 bases). Trimming cost V 6 bases and J 5 bases, with 20 bases left between them. The CDR3 is 15 residues long. Per the germline V gene, CDR1 is MNHEY and CDR2 is SVGAGI. CDR3 bases: TGTGCCAGCAGGCCCCCCGGTACTAGGTACCACGAGCAGTACTTC. It specifies CASRPPGTRYHEQYF.

In regard to this clone: The junction shows a germline mismatch at one end, possibly a read error. The gene calls are TRBV6-1 and TRBJ1-2, with D possibly being TRBD1 (5 bases). CDR3 length equals 13 residues. Germline lookup yields CDR1 MNHNS and CDR2 SASEGT. The CDR3 region is CASSLTGNYGHTF. In nucleotides, the CDR3 is TGTGCCAGCTCTCTAACAGGCAACTATGGCCACACCTTC.

This clone was recorded a few times. The chain links TRBV27 to TRBJ1-3; D gene unclear. The CDR3 totals 15 residues. Germline lookup yields CDR1 MNHEY and CDR2 SMNVEV (reference sequence). Trimming left V 7 bases short and J 0 bases short, with 13 bases between. The CDR3 nucleotides read TGTGCCAGCACCACTTTCCGTCTCTCTGGAAACACCATATATTTT. Amino acids: CASTTFRLSGNTIYF.

The chain recombines TRBV30 with TRBJ2-2; 7 bases are a match to TRBD2. Trimming took 2 bases from V and 1 from J; bases not matched to a gene: 16. Per germline, CDR1 GTSNPN and CDR2 SVGIG (reference sequence). CDR3 length: 19 residues. The chain's CDR3 is CAWSSPRVGGSRNTGELFF. DNA of the CDR3: TGTGCCTGGAGTAGCCCGCGAGTGGGCGGGAGCCGGAACACCGGGGAGCTGTTTTTT.

A single count supports this clone. The V gene is TRBV6-5, the J gene TRBJ1-5; D not resolved. V was pared by 9 bases and J by 2 bases, with 11 bases between. The CDR3 spans 13 residues. Per the germline V gene, CDR1 is MNHEY and CDR2 is SVGAGI. The CDR3 region is CARPRGGNQPQHF. The DNA for the CDR3 is TGTGCCAGACCCCGGGGAGGCAATCAGCCCCAGCATTTT.

A single count supports this clone. The chain has TRBV5-8 and TRBJ1-5, with TRBD1 identical over 9 bases. The length of the CDR3 is 14 residues. V trimming: 4 bases; J trimming: 6 bases; junction bases outside the gene matches: 5. CDR1 and CDR2 from the germline V gene are SGHTS and YDEGEE. CDR3 sequence (DNA): TGTGCCAGCAGCCGGGGACAGGGACGTCAGCCCCAGCATTTT. Translation: CASSRGQGRQPQHF.

V and J are TRBV20-1 and TRBJ2-2; the D gene is possibly TRBD2 (5 bases). The germline V and J ends were trimmed by 3 bases and 6 bases, with 5 bases remaining between them. This CDR3 region has 11 residues. Germline CDR1 is DFQATT and CDR2 is SNEGSKA (reference sequence). In nucleotides, the CDR3 is TGCAGTGCTAGGCGGGCCGGGGAGCTGTTTTTT. Its translation: CSARRAGELFF.

Only one count was recorded for this clone. The CDR3, as DNA: TGTGCCAGCAGAAGGACAGGGGCGGGCAATCAGCCCCAGCATTTT. Encoded protein: CASRRTGAGNQPQHF. The gene calls are TRBV6-5 and TRBJ1-5, with TRBD1 identical over 9 bases. V was pared by 6 bases and J by 2 bases, with 5 bases of the junction left unmatched. CDR1 and CDR2 (germline): MNHEY, SVGAGI. The CDR3 sequence is 15 residues long.

The table lists this clone with a few counts. The V and J genes are TRBV5-6 and TRBJ2-3; 8 bases fit TRBD2. Germline V CDR1 and CDR2: SGHDT, YYEEEE. V was pared by 4 bases and J by 2 bases, with 12 bases of the junction left unmatched. The CDR3 runs to 17 residues. Here the CDR3 DNA reads TGTGCCAGCAGCCTCCTTGGGCTAGCGGGCTCCACAGATACGCAGTATTTT. Its translation is CASSLLGLAGSTDTQYF.

This chain connects TRBV28 to TRBJ2-7, with TRBD1 matching over 10 bases. The CDR3 is 16 residues long. Germline loops: CDR1 MDHEN, CDR2 SYDVKM. The V and J ends lost 5 bases and 0 bases, in that order; junction bases with no gene match: 7. The CDR3 loop reads CASSPRTGGSSYEQYF. For the CDR3, the DNA is TGTGCCAGCAGTCCAAGGACAGGGGGGTCCTCCTACGAGCAGTACTTC.

V is TRBV29-1 and J is TRBJ1-2; D is unclear. Germline assignment: CDR1 SQVTM and CDR2 ANQGSEA. Deletions cut 2 bases from V and 5 bases from J, with 15 bases between. The CDR3 is made up of 14 amino acids. Written as DNA, the CDR3 is TGCAGCGTTGAACGAATCCGAGAGGGATATGGCTACACCTTC. Amino acids: CSVERIREGYGYTF.

Comments on this clone: Other DNA sequences in the sample encode the same CDR3. The genes are TRBV10-3 and TRBJ1-1; D might be TRBD1 (5 bases). Germline CDR1 and CDR2: ENHRY and SYGVKD. Trimming cost V 3 bases and J 0 bases, with 8 bases left between them. The CDR3 covers 14 residues. CDR3 nucleotides: TGTGCCATCAGTGAAGACAGTTTGAACACTGAAGCTTTCTTT. Translation: CAISEDSLNTEAFF.

This chain joins TRBV7-2 and TRBJ2-3; 8 nucleotides match TRBD2. Germline values: CDR1 SGHTA, CDR2 FQGNSA. The CDR3 has 15 residues. V lost 3 bases and J lost 4; bases outside the gene matches: 6. CDR3 in DNA: TGTGCCAGCAGCTTCTCTGGACTAGCCTCAGATACGCAGTATTTT. It codes for CASSFSGLASDTQYF.

The V call is TRBV5-1, the J call TRBJ2-3; TRBD2 is a possible D gene (7 bases). The CDR3 spans 17 residues. V gave up 4 bases and J gave up 0 bases, with 18 bases separating them. Germline CDR1 is SGHRS and CDR2 is YFSETQ. CDR3 amino acids: CASSPRGGVDSTDTQYF. CDR3 in DNA: TGCGCCAGCAGCCCAAGGGGGGGAGTGGATAGCACAGATACGCAGTATTTT.

This clone was recorded only once. The chain carries TRBV4-1 and TRBJ1-1; 10 nucleotides match TRBD1. Trimming removed 4 bases from V and 13 bases from J; junction bases left unmatched: 9. Germline CDR1 MGHRA, CDR2 YSYEKL. This CDR3 contains 13 residues. CDR3 residues: CASSPDRGVIDFF. For the CDR3, the DNA is TGCGCCAGCAGCCCGGACAGGGGGGTCATTGATTTCTTT.

The chain recombines TRBV29-1 with TRBJ2-5; the D gene is possibly TRBD2 (5 bases). Germline V gene lookup returns CDR1 SQVTM and CDR2 ANQGSEA. The ends were cut back, 1 base at V and 2 bases at J, with 8 bases in the middle. The CDR3 length is 13 residues. The CDR3 coding sequence is TGCAGCGTTGAAGCGGGAAAGCAAGAGACCCAGTACTTC. Protein sequence: CSVEAGKQETQYF.

This chain links TRBV20-1 with TRBJ2-5, with D perhaps TRBD2 (6 bases). Between the trimmed V and J ends, which lost 7 bases and 2 bases, there was a span of 8 bases. The germline V gene has CDR1 DFQATT and CDR2 SNEGSKA (reference sequence). The CDR3 runs 11 residues. Written as DNA, the CDR3 is TGCAGTGGGGAGGTTCAAGAGACCCAGTACTTC. Translation: CSGEVQETQYF.

The chain recombines TRBV5-1 with TRBJ1-2; perhaps TRBD1 as D (6 bases). The germline CDR1 and CDR2 sequences are SGHRS and YFSETQ. The V end lost 4 bases, the J end lost 7 bases, and 11 bases lay between the germline ends. This CDR3 contains 12 residues. Here the CDR3 reads CASSGGARGYTF. CDR3 bases: TGCGCCAGCAGCGGGGGGGCGCGTGGCTACACCTTC.